Following are 26 T cell receptor beta chains from one sample sequenced in a study of blood T cell repertoires in COVID-19. Clones were sequenced by immunoSEQ multiplex PCR, and TCRdb holds only the in-frame ones, with some missing. Of roughly 150,000 clones detected, around 84% appear once; the ten largest clones hold approximately 9.4%. Material: peripheral blood. The receptors stem from a woman aged 45-65 years with acute or convalescent COVID-19.

The chain carries TRBV7-2 and TRBJ2-2; no reliable D call. In germline, CDR1 is SGHTA, CDR2 FQGNSA. The ends were cut back, 2 bases at V and 6 bases at J, with 13 bases in the middle. This CDR3 contains 15 residues. Here the CDR3 reads CASSLSRPLAGELFF. DNA for the CDR3: TGTGCCAGCAGCTTATCGAGGCCCTTGGCCGGGGAGCTGTTTTTT.

The chain couples TRBV5-6 to TRBJ1-1, with 10 bases lining up with TRBD1. This CDR3 has 15 amino acids. Germline V gene lookup returns CDR1 SGHDT and CDR2 YYEEEE. V lost 4 bases and J lost 8; bases outside the gene matches: 11. CDR3 sequence: CASSTDRGNGGEAFF. As DNA, the CDR3 is TGTGCCAGCAGCACGGACAGGGGGAATGGGGGCGAAGCTTTCTTT.

The rearrangement links TRBV9 to TRBJ2-1; 9 bases align to TRBD2. The V gene end was trimmed by 4 bases and the J gene end by 9 bases; junction bases not matched to a gene: 11. The CDR3 spans 15 residues. Germline V gene lookup returns CDR1 SGDLS and CDR2 YYNGEE. The CDR3 spells CASSPGLARTGEQFF. CDR3 DNA sequence: TGTGCCAGCAGCCCAGGACTAGCGAGGACGGGTGAGCAGTTCTTC.

This chain connects TRBV4-2 to TRBJ2-4, with 7 bases lining up with TRBD1. The CDR3 totals 15 residues. Germline V gene lookup returns CDR1 LGHNA and CDR2 YNFKEQ. J lost 2 bases, V lost 3 bases, and 4 bases had no gene match. In DNA, the CDR3 is TGTGCCAGCAGCCACAACAGGGGTCCCAAAAACATTCAGTACTTC. Translation gives CASSHNRGPKNIQYF.

The chain joins TRBV5-4 to TRBJ2-2; possible D gene TRBD1, 5 bases. V lost 4 bases, J lost 6 bases, and 10 bases lay in between. Germline CDR1 is SGHNT and CDR2 is YYREEE (reference sequence). CDR3 length: 13 amino acids. CDR3 nucleotides: TGTGCCAGCAGCCCCCAGGGCCCCGGGGAGCTGTTTTTT. Translation gives CASSPQGPGELFF.

The chain is built from TRBV27 and TRBJ1-1, with unresolved D. This CDR3 spans 13 amino acids. V was cut by 2 bases and J by 8 bases, with 12 bases left in between. CDR1 is MNHEY, CDR2 SMNVEV, per germline (reference sequence). CDR3 bases: TGTGCCAGCAGTTTAAATGCTGCGGGGGAAGCTTTCTTT. Translated, it gives CASSLNAAGEAFF.

This rearrangement joins TRBV18 to TRBJ2-7, with 8 nucleotides matching TRBD1. This CDR3 has 15 residues. V lost 6 bases to trimming and J lost 1 base; unmatched junction nucleotides: 8. From germline, CDR1 is KGHSH and CDR2 LQKENI. The DNA for the CDR3 is TGTGCCAGCTCTCCTCCGGGACAGGTGTCCTACGAGCAGTACTTC. It encodes CASSPPGQVSYEQYF.

The genes are TRBV6-6 and TRBJ1-2; 7 bases match TRBD1. V shed 4 bases and J 3 bases; nucleotides not matched to a gene: 8. CDR1 is MNHNY and CDR2 is SVGAGI in the germline V gene (reference sequence). This CDR3 is built from 15 residues. CDR3 sequence: CASSFGQELHYGYTF. DNA for the CDR3: TGTGCCAGCAGTTTCGGACAGGAATTACACTATGGCTACACCTTC.

This clone was observed a single time. V gene TRBV11-3 combines with J gene TRBJ2-3; 15 bases align to TRBD2. J lost 3 bases, V lost 5 bases, and 6 bases had no gene match. Per the germline V gene, CDR1 is SGHNT and CDR2 is YENEEA. The CDR3 is 17 residues long. The CDR3 spells CASSQRTSGGGTDTQYF. The CDR3 coding sequence is TGTGCCAGCAGCCAGAGGACTAGCGGGGGGGGAACAGATACGCAGTATTTT.

The chain uses TRBV6-5 and TRBJ1-6; 7 nucleotides match TRBD1. The germline V gene has CDR1 MNHEY and CDR2 SVGAGI. This CDR3 spans 14 amino acids. Germline trimming cut 0 bases from V and 13 bases from J; bases unmatched to any gene: 6. The CDR3: CASSYSQGVEPLHF. The CDR3 coding sequence is TGTGCCAGCAGTTACTCGCAGGGGGTCGAGCCCCTCCACTTT.

This clone was counted once. The J gene is TRBJ2-5, the V gene TRBV12-3 or TRBV12-4; D may be TRBD2 (5 bases). The V end lost 7 bases, the J end lost 5 bases, and 11 bases lay between the germline ends. This CDR3 spans 12 amino acids. This chain's CDR3 is CASTLGGETQYF. The DNA of the CDR3 is TGTGCCAGCACCCTAGGCGGGGAGACCCAGTACTTC.

CDR3 sequence reads: CASSPGGQETQYF. The CDR3 region has the DNA TGTGCCAGCAGTCCAGGGGGTCAAGAGACCCAGTACTTC. V gene TRBV28 combines with J gene TRBJ2-5, with 7 bases lining up with TRBD1. Losses at the gene ends were 5 bases for V and 2 bases for J; bases not matched to a gene: 2. The CDR3 is 13 amino acids. CDR1 is MDHEN, CDR2 SYDVKM, per germline.

The chain joins TRBV5-4 to TRBJ1-2, with 7 bases matching TRBD1. J was trimmed by 2 bases and V by 5 bases; bases with no gene match: 6. The CDR3 runs 14 residues. Looked up from germline, CDR1 is SGHNT and CDR2 is YYREEE (reference sequence). The chain's CDR3 is CASSYGRGNYGYTF. As DNA, the CDR3 is TGTGCCAGCAGTTACGGCAGGGGGAACTATGGCTACACCTTC.

This clone was seen a handful of times. The V and J genes are TRBV7-2 and TRBJ1-3; D gene uncertain. The CDR3 extends over 14 amino acids. V was cut by 1 base and J by 7 bases, with 11 bases left in between. The germline V gene encodes CDR1 SGHTA and CDR2 FQGNSA. CDR3 DNA: TGTGCCAGCAGCTTAGGCGTCAGGTTGAACACCATATATTTT. Translation: CASSLGVRLNTIYF.

The chain recombines TRBV28 with TRBJ2-7; the match to TRBD2 covers 8 bases. The CDR3 extends over 17 amino acids. Germline V gene data show CDR1 as MDHEN and CDR2 as SYDVKM. The trim removed 8 bases at V and 2 bases at J, leaving 17 bases unmatched. This CDR3 is CASGGSPSGSRAYEQYF. The CDR3 DNA reads as TGTGCCAGCGGAGGGAGCCCCAGCGGGAGCAGGGCCTACGAGCAGTACTTC.

V gene TRBV27 combines with J gene TRBJ2-7; TRBD1 aligns across 9 bases. Germline lookup yields CDR1 MNHEY and CDR2 SMNVEV (reference sequence). The length of the CDR3 is 16 residues. V gave up 5 bases and J gave up 4 bases; unmatched junction bases: 12. The CDR3 loop reads CASSQRRTGAKYEQYF. CDR3 bases: TGTGCCAGCAGTCAAAGACGGACAGGGGCTAAGTACGAGCAGTACTTC.

This rearrangement joins TRBV4-3 to TRBJ1-1, with D perhaps matching TRBD1 (6 bases). CDR3 length: 14 residues. V was trimmed by 4 bases and J by 10 bases, leaving 19 bases between them. Germline-derived CDR1 and CDR2 are LGHNA and YSLEER. CDR3 DNA sequence: TGCGCCAGCAGCCCAACCAGTCGACAGGTATTAGCTTTCTTT. Its translation: CASSPTSRQVLAFF.

The rearrangement links TRBV11-3 to TRBJ2-2; perhaps TRBD1 as D (6 bases). Trimming stripped 4 bases from V and 5 bases from J, with 8 bases between. Looked up from germline, CDR1 is SGHNT and CDR2 is YENEEA. CDR3 size: 13 residues. Written as DNA, the CDR3 is TGTGCCAGCAGCTACCAGGGGACCGGGGAGCTGTTTTTT. It codes for CASSYQGTGELFF.

The chain's CDR3 is CASSLGLGASFNEQYF. The CDR3 nucleotides are TGCGCCAGCAGCTTGGGGCTGGGGGCGTCTTTCAACGAGCAGTACTTC. The chain couples TRBV5-1 to TRBJ2-7, with D possibly matching TRBD1 (6 bases). Germline V gene sequence: CDR1 SGHRS, CDR2 YFSETQ. This CDR3 is built from 16 residues. With 0 bases removed from V and 5 bases from J, the gap between germline ends came to 18 bases.

The V call is TRBV27, the J call TRBJ2-5; D might be TRBD2 (5 bases). CDR3 length: 16 amino acids. Germline V gene data show CDR1 as MNHEY and CDR2 as SMNVEV (reference sequence). Trimming pared 5 bases from V and 5 bases from J, leaving 21 bases between. CDR3 coding DNA: TGTGCCAGCAGTCACACCTCCTTAGGAGGCAGGGAGACCCAGTACTTC. Protein: CASSHTSLGGRETQYF.

Only one count was recorded for this clone. The rearrangement joins TRBV6-2 or TRBV6-3 to TRBJ1-6; 11 bases map to TRBD1. Germline loops: CDR1 MNHEY, CDR2 SVGEGT. The CDR3 runs to 15 residues. V shed 4 bases, J shed 8 bases, and the junction held 4 bases outside the gene matches. CDR3 DNA sequence: TGTGCCAGCAGTTTACGGACAGGGGGCGATTCACCCCTCCACTTT. It translates to CASSLRTGGDSPLHF.

CDR3 DNA: TGCGCCAGCTCGGGGGGAGACCCGGGACAGGAAATCTATGGCTACACCTTC. It is translated as CASSGGDPGQEIYGYTF. This chain uses TRBV10-2 with TRBJ1-2, with TRBD1 matching over 8 bases. The CDR3 length is 17 residues. Unmatched junction bases numbered 18, after V lost 8 bases and J lost 4 bases. Per the germline V gene, CDR1 is WSHSY and CDR2 is SAAADI.

This clone was seen a single time. The J gene is TRBJ2-3, the V gene TRBV5-1; 13 bases match TRBD2. The CDR3 is made up of 15 amino acids. Trimming cost V 4 bases and J 6 bases; bases outside gene matches: 5. Germline V gene sequence: CDR1 SGHRS, CDR2 YFSETQ. CDR3 DNA: TGCGCCAGCAGCCCGGGACTAGCGGGGAGTGATACGCAGTATTTT. This encodes CASSPGLAGSDTQYF.

The rearrangement uses TRBV11-2 and TRBJ1-3; possible D gene TRBD1, 6 bases. V was shortened by 5 bases and J by 8 bases, with 13 bases between the two germline ends. The CDR3 contains 13 residues. CDR1 is SGHAT and CDR2 is FQNNGV in the germline V gene. In DNA, the CDR3 is TGTGCCAGCAGCCCCGGGACAAGAGACACCATATATTTT. Protein: CASSPGTRDTIYF.

This chain links TRBV21-1 with TRBJ1-2; the table's D call, TRBD1, has no DNA check behind it. TRBV21-1 is annotated as a pseudogene. There are 15 residues in the CDR3. CDR3 sequence (DNA): TGTGCCAGCAGAAAACCTGGACAGGGGTATAGCGGCTACACCTTC. Its translation is CASRKPGQGYSGYTF.

J is TRBJ1-1 and V is TRBV6-5; maybe TRBD1 (6 bases). There are 16 residues in the CDR3. Germline CDR1 reads MNHEY; CDR2 reads SVGAGI. Trimming took off 4 bases at V and 0 bases at J, with 15 bases between the two ends. CDR3 DNA sequence: TGTGCCAGCAGTTCCGGCTACAGGGCATTGAACACTGAAGCTTTCTTT. It is translated as CASSSGYRALNTEAFF.